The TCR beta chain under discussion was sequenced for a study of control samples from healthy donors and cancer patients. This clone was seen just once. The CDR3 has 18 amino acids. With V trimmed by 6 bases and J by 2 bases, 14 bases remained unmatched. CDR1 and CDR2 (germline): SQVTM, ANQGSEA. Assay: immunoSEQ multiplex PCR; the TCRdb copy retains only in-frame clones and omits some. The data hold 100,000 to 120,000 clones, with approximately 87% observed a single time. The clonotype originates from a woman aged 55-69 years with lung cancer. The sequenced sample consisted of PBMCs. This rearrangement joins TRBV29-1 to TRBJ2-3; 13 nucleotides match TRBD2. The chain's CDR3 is CSVLGLAGFGDPTDTQYF. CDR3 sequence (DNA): TGCAGCGTGCTGGGACTAGCGGGGTTTGGGGACCCCACAGATACGCAGTATTTT.